Listed below are T cell receptor beta chains from one sample, sequenced in a study of Graves' ophthalmopathy and Graves' hyperthyroidism. TCRdb independently ran MiXCR on the multiplex PCR reads; one entry per CDR3 protein. The sample records over 650,000 distinct CDR3 sequences, 35% to 50% being singletons. Sequencing was performed on peripheral blood. These receptors were taken from an adult man with Graves' ophthalmopathy. CDR3s leave out the opening cysteine and the closing phenylalanine or tryptophan. The order of the fields is J gene, V gene, CDR3 protein.

TRBJ2-7 TRBV6-5 ASASGQGTYEQY
TRBJ1-2 TRBV10-3 ASRDRGSYGYT
TRBJ2-7 TRBV10-3 AISEAGRY
TRBJ1-4 TRBV19 ASSSGGRDDEKLF
TRBJ2-2 TRBV5-1 ASSGTQTPGSCF
TRBJ1-1 TRBV10-3 AISDGGEAF
TRBJ2-2 TRBV9 ASSWTSGTSNTGELF
TRBJ1-2 TRBV6-2/TRBV6-3 ATAPGPGYGYT
TRBJ2-7 TRBV20-1 SARNPSPYNEQY
TRBJ1-1 TRBV6-2/TRBV6-3 ASIGGRAVNTEAF
TRBJ2-7 TRBV7-2 ASSRWGQVNHEQY
TRBJ2-2 TRBV7-2 ASSSRLWELF
TRBJ2-5 TRBV13 ASSFAEIKETQY
TRBJ2-5 TRBV20-1 SAKGGGAQY
TRBJ2-2 TRBV6-5 ASSGGFGTGELF
TRBJ1-2 TRBV29-1 SAPRQGLYGYT